This T cell receptor beta chain emerged from a study of CD8+CD57+ T cells in acquired aplastic anemia. About the study: The study obtained an average of around 2.9 ug of DNA from sorted CD4+ and CD8+ cells.

Profiles of TCR beta VDJ and CDR3 were generated from a genomic DNA template. MiXCR, run by TCRdb on the reads, gives a single entry per CDR3 protein. The data show hundreds of thousands of distinct CDR3 sequences, under 40% seen once. This clonotype was recorded at least ten times. Its antigen remains unidentified. Individuals selected for sequencing had exhibited CD8+CD57+ cell expansion on flow cytometry. Acquired aplastic anemia of severe grade affected all patients. Patients were untreated when blood was sampled. Notes on the study in general: Found in both controls and patients were approximately 29 CD8+ CDR3 sequences.

The sample taken for sequencing was sorted CD4+, CD8+, or CD8+CD57+ T cells (not recorded which) from PBMCs. The TCR originated in a human donor with aplastic anemia.

Here the CDR3 DNA reads TGTGCCATCAGCGCCACCGGGACTACCATTAGCACAGATACGCAGTATTTT. Translating gives CAISATGTTISTDTQYF. The chain couples TRBV10-3 to TRBJ2-3, with 7 bases that match TRBD2. CDR3 length equals 17 residues. Germline V gene data show CDR1 as ENHRY and CDR2 as SYGVKD. Trimming cost V 6 bases and J 0 bases; bases outside gene matches: 12.